The 29 T cell receptor beta chains presented below share a single source sample, sequenced in a study of OX40 agonist ivuxolimab in advanced cancers. Assay used: immunoSEQ multiplex PCR; TCRdb lists only in-frame clones, some missing. The table includes some 100,000 clones, 84% detected once. The sample in question was CD4+ or CD8+ T cells sorted from blood, obtained in a trial of the OX40 agonist ivuxolimab. These TCRs come from an adult with an advanced solid tumor such as melanoma, head and neck, liver or kidney cancer.

CDR3 DNA sequence: TGTGCCAGCAGCTTGATGGGCAATCCCCTGGACACTGAAGCTTTCTTT. It encodes CASSLMGNPLDTEAFF. The chain recombines TRBV4-2 with TRBJ1-1; D not resolved. Germline CDR1 reads LGHNA; CDR2 reads YNFKEQ. The CDR3 is made up of 16 amino acids. The V and J ends lost 5 bases and 3 bases respectively, with 19 bases between them.

About this clone: Other DNA sequences in this specimen translate into the identical CDR3. V usage is TRBV7-2 and J usage is TRBJ1-5; D unclear. Trimming pared 5 bases from V and 5 bases from J, leaving 7 bases between. The CDR3 sequence is 12 residues long. From germline, CDR1 is SGHTA and CDR2 FQGNSA. CDR3 sequence (DNA): TGTGCCAGCAGCCCGCCGGATCAGCCCCAGCATTTT. Residues: CASSPPDQPQHF.

The chain uses TRBV5-4 and TRBJ2-1; D is undetermined. CDR3 length: 13 residues. From germline, CDR1 is SGHNT and CDR2 YYREEE (reference sequence). V shed 4 bases and J shed 7 bases, with 12 bases lying between them. CDR3 in DNA: TGTGCCAGCAGCCCCGGCAGGCCTAATGAGCAGTTCTTC. Amino acids: CASSPGRPNEQFF.

V gene TRBV6-1 combines with J gene TRBJ1-1; 9 positions agree with TRBD1. There are 15 residues in the CDR3. Germline loops: CDR1 MNHNS, CDR2 SASEGT. J was trimmed by 3 bases and V by 4 bases; bases with no gene match: 6. In DNA form, the CDR3 reads TGTGCCAGCAGTGCAGCACAGGGGGCAGACACTGAAGCTTTCTTT. Amino acid sequence: CASSAAQGADTEAFF.

CDR3 in DNA: TGTGCCAGCCACGAAGGGACAGGTCACGTCTACGAGCAGTACTTC. Translated: CASHEGTGHVYEQYF. This sequence joins TRBV6-1 and TRBJ2-7; 8 nucleotides line up with TRBD1. The length of the CDR3 is 15 residues. Germline CDR1 and CDR2: MNHNS and SASEGT. V lost 8 bases, J lost 3 bases, and 12 bases stayed unmatched.

The chain has TRBV7-9 and TRBJ1-5; maybe TRBD1 (5 bases). The V and J ends lost 5 bases and 12 bases respectively, with 14 bases between them. The CDR3 spans 12 residues. Germline V CDR1 and CDR2: SEHNR, FQNEAQ (reference sequence). DNA of the CDR3: TGTGCCAGCAGCCCTAGCGGGGGACTCCAGCATTTT. It translates to CASSPSGGLQHF. The whole variable domain, remainder taken from reference TRBV7-9 and TRBJ1-5, is DTGVSQNPRHKITKRGQNVTFRCDPISEHNRLYWYRQTLGQGPEFLTYFQNEAQLEKSRLLSDRFSAERPKGSFSTLEIQRTEQGDSAMYLCASSPSGGLQHFGDGTRLSIL.

V usage is TRBV11-2 and J usage is TRBJ2-1; TRBD2 aligns across 10 bases. This CDR3 spans 18 amino acids. The germline V gene encodes CDR1 SGHAT and CDR2 FQNNGV. V lost 7 bases and J lost 0; bases outside the gene matches: 12. The CDR3 DNA reads TGTGCCAGCACCCGGGCTAGCGGGGGTTATAGCTCCTACAATGAGCAGTTCTTC. This codes for CASTRASGGYSSYNEQFF. Using reference TRBV11-2 and TRBJ2-1 for the parts outside the CDR3, the full variable domain is EAGVAQSPRYKIIEKRQSVAFWCNPISGHATLYWYQQILGQGPKLLIQFQNNGVVDDSQLPKDRFSAERLKGVDSTLKIQPAKLEDSAVYLCASTRASGGYSSYNEQFFGPGTRLTVL.

The gene calls are TRBV19 and TRBJ1-4, with 7 nucleotides matching TRBD1. The CDR3 sequence is 14 residues long. In germline, CDR1 is LNHDA, CDR2 SQIVND (reference sequence). V dropped 5 bases and J dropped 7; count of bases not matched to a gene: 7. The CDR3 nucleotides read TGTGCCAGTAGTGCCGGGACAGTACGTGAAAAACTGTTTTTT. It yields the protein CASSAGTVREKLFF.

This clone was seen only a few times. This chain connects TRBV6-6 to TRBJ1-2; tentative D call: TRBD1 (5 bases). Trimming pared 0 bases from V and 5 bases from J, leaving 10 bases between. Germline lookup yields CDR1 MNHNY and CDR2 SVGAGI (reference sequence). The CDR3 totals 14 residues. CDR3 residues: CASSYSGETYGYTF. CDR3 DNA sequence: TGTGCCAGCAGTTACTCGGGGGAGACTTATGGCTACACCTTC.

The rearrangement links TRBV5-4 to TRBJ2-6; D is undetermined. The CDR3 loop spans 16 amino acids. V was cut by 0 bases and J by 3 bases, with 10 bases left in between. Germline lookup yields CDR1 SGHNT and CDR2 YYREEE (reference sequence). The CDR3 here is CASSLGGSSGANVLTF. The CDR3, as DNA: TGTGCCAGCAGCTTGGGAGGTAGCAGTGGGGCCAACGTCCTGACTTTC.

This sequence joins TRBV5-6 and TRBJ1-1, with D unclear. The V gene's germline CDR1 is SGHDT and CDR2 YYEEEE. V was clipped by 4 bases and J by 1 base, with 11 bases between them. This CDR3 has 14 residues. The CDR3 loop reads CASSGELSNTEAFF. Here the CDR3 DNA reads TGTGCCAGCAGCGGAGAACTGTCGAACACTGAAGCTTTCTTT. The full variable domain, with the rest looked up from reference TRBV5-6 and TRBJ1-1, is DAGVTQSPTHLIKTRGQQVTLRCSPKSGHDTVSWYQQALGQGPQFIFQYYEEEERQRGNFPDRFSGHQFPNYSSELNVNALLLGDSALYLCASSGELSNTEAFFGQGTRLTVV.

The rearrangement links TRBV11-3 to TRBJ2-3, with 8 nucleotides matching TRBD2. The length of the CDR3 is 15 residues. V shed 4 bases and J 5 bases; nucleotides not matched to a gene: 8. CDR1 is SGHNT and CDR2 is YENEEA in the germline V gene. CDR3 coding DNA: TGTGCCAGCAGCTCGCCGGGACTAGGGATAGATACGCAGTATTTT. Translation: CASSSPGLGIDTQYF.

The V and J genes are TRBV27 and TRBJ2-1, with D possibly TRBD1 on 6 matching bases. The CDR3 loop spans 12 amino acids. Germline CDR1 is MNHEY and CDR2 is SMNVEV (reference sequence). V lost 6 bases, J lost 12 bases, and 15 bases lay in between. The CDR3 sequence: CASRYPQGRQFF. The CDR3 region has the DNA TGTGCCAGCAGATATCCTCAGGGGAGGCAGTTCTTC.

This chain joins TRBV19 and TRBJ2-7, with 8 bases identical to TRBD2. CDR1 and CDR2 from the germline V gene are LNHDA and SQIVND (reference sequence). Trimming took 4 bases from V and 9 from J; bases not matched to a gene: 8. The CDR3 extends over 13 amino acids. The CDR3 here is CASSTGLAAGQYF. The CDR3 DNA follows: TGTGCCAGTAGTACCGGACTAGCAGCGGGGCAGTACTTC.

A single count supports this clone. This sequence joins TRBV9 and TRBJ1-3; D unresolved. The CDR3 runs 15 residues. Trimming removed 4 bases from V and 0 bases from J, with 11 bases in between. Germline V gene lookup returns CDR1 SGDLS and CDR2 YYNGEE. CDR3 DNA: TGTGCCAGCAGCCCACGAGTCGTCTCTGGAAACACCATATATTTT. It translates to CASSPRVVSGNTIYF.

This rearrangement joins TRBV10-3 to TRBJ1-6; TRBD1 matches 9 bases. Germline-derived CDR1 and CDR2 are ENHRY and SYGVKD. V lost 4 bases, J lost 5 bases, and 6 bases stayed unmatched. This CDR3 region has 16 residues. DNA for the CDR3: TGTGCCATCAGTGGGGGGGACAGGGTGGATAATTCACCCCTCCACTTT. Translating it yields CAISGGDRVDNSPLHF.

In DNA, the CDR3 is TGTGCCAGCAGTCCCCCCGAGGCGGGGCGGTACAATGAGCAGTTCTTC. It is translated as CASSPPEAGRYNEQFF. The chain combines TRBV28 with TRBJ2-1; weak D call: TRBD2 (6 bases). The V gene lost 5 bases and the J gene lost 4 bases, with 18 bases spanning the gap. Germline CDR1 is MDHEN and CDR2 is SYDVKM. The CDR3 length is 16 residues.

This clone was counted only a few times. This sequence joins TRBV14 and TRBJ1-1; tentative D call: TRBD1 (5 bases). In germline, CDR1 is SGHDN, CDR2 FVKESK. The CDR3 contains 14 residues. V was clipped by 1 base and J by 3 bases, with 9 bases between them. Here the CDR3 reads CASSQARADTEAFF. The DNA for the CDR3 is TGTGCCAGCAGCCAAGCCAGGGCCGACACTGAAGCTTTCTTT.

This clone was seen more than once but under ten times. The V and J genes are TRBV7-2 and TRBJ2-5; 8 positions agree with TRBD1. Germline trimming cut 7 bases from V and 3 bases from J; bases unmatched to any gene: 10. CDR1 is SGHTA, CDR2 FQGNSA, per germline. The CDR3 is 15 amino acids. The CDR3 here is CASTLDRVRKETQYF. For the CDR3, the DNA is TGTGCCAGCACCCTGGACAGGGTGAGGAAAGAGACCCAGTACTTC.

The V gene is TRBV6-1, the J gene TRBJ2-2, with 8 nucleotides matching TRBD2. With V trimmed by 5 bases and J by 4 bases, 6 bases remained unmatched. Germline loops: CDR1 MNHNS, CDR2 SASEGT. There are 15 residues in the CDR3. The CDR3 coding sequence is TGTGCCAGCAGTAGGGCGGGGGGCCCCACCGGGGAGCTGTTTTTT. The encoded protein is CASSRAGGPTGELFF.

This clone was counted only a few times. V gene TRBV19 combines with J gene TRBJ2-5; 11 bases align to TRBD1. Germline V gene data show CDR1 as LNHDA and CDR2 as SQIVND (reference sequence). The CDR3 length is 14 residues. V trimming: 6 bases; J trimming: 4 bases; junction bases outside the gene matches: 4. The DNA for the CDR3 is TGTGCCAGTAGAAGGACAGGGGGCAGAGAGACCCAGTACTTC. Encoded protein: CASRRTGGRETQYF.

This chain uses TRBV5-4 with TRBJ1-1, with D tentatively TRBD1 (5 bases). The germline V gene encodes CDR1 SGHNT and CDR2 YYREEE (reference sequence). The CDR3 length is 16 residues. V gave up 4 bases and J gave up 1 base, with 17 bases separating them. The DNA of the CDR3 is TGTGCCAGCAGCCAGAATCCGGGACTATGGAACACTGAAGCTTTCTTT. This encodes CASSQNPGLWNTEAFF.

This chain uses TRBV11-2 with TRBJ2-3, with a tentative D call TRBD2 (7 bases). Germline V lookup: CDR1 SGHAT, CDR2 FQNNGV. The V and J ends lost 2 bases and 2 bases respectively, with 14 bases between them. The CDR3 consists of 16 residues. CDR3 bases: TGTGCCAGCAGCTTACTGAGGGGGGGCATCACAGATACGCAGTATTTT. Encoded protein: CASSLLRGGITDTQYF.

This clone was recorded a few times. The chain is built from TRBV10-2 and TRBJ1-6, with a tentative D call TRBD1 (6 bases). The germline CDR1 and CDR2 sequences are WSHSY and SAAADI. There are 13 residues in the CDR3. V lost 7 bases, J lost 7 bases, and 11 bases lay in between. CDR3 DNA: TGCGCCAGCACCAACAGGGTCAATTCACCCCTCCACTTT. Translation gives CASTNRVNSPLHF.

This clone was observed a single time. The chain has TRBV4-3 and TRBJ1-3; D possibly corresponds to TRBD1 (5 bases). Germline values: CDR1 LGHNA, CDR2 YSLEER. Trimming took 4 bases from V and 3 from J, leaving 10 bases between them. The CDR3 extends over 14 amino acids. CDR3 amino acids: CASSLTVNGNTIYF. CDR3 DNA sequence: TGCGCCAGCAGCCTGACAGTGAATGGAAACACCATATATTTT.

V and J are TRBV18 and TRBJ1-2, with 7 positions matching TRBD1. The CDR3 spans 14 residues. Germline assignment: CDR1 KGHSH and CDR2 LQKENI. V lost 3 bases to trimming and J lost 3 bases; unmatched junction nucleotides: 4. The CDR3 sequence is CASSPLDRDYGYTF. CDR3 nucleotides: TGTGCCAGCTCACCGCTTGACAGGGACTATGGCTACACCTTC.

This chain connects TRBV2 to TRBJ1-1; 10 nucleotides agree with TRBD1. V dropped 6 bases and J dropped 0; count of bases not matched to a gene: 1. CDR1 is SNHLY, CDR2 FYNNEI, per germline. The CDR3 has 14 amino acids. The CDR3 is CASRDRGVNTEAFF. CDR3 nucleotides: TGTGCCAGCAGGGACAGGGGGGTGAACACTGAAGCTTTCTTT.

The chain uses TRBV6-1 and TRBJ1-2; D is uncertain. Germline CDR1 and CDR2: MNHNS and SASEGT. Trimming shortened V by 8 bases and J by 1 base, and 11 bases separated the two germline ends. The CDR3 runs to 13 residues. The CDR3 region is CASRRLLNYGYTF. Here the CDR3 DNA reads TGTGCCAGCCGGCGGCTTCTTAACTATGGCTACACCTTC.

The genes are TRBV9 and TRBJ1-4, with D tentatively TRBD1 (5 bases). Per germline, CDR1 SGDLS and CDR2 YYNGEE. The CDR3 covers 16 residues. The V end was cut by 0 bases, the J end by 1 base, with 10 bases between. CDR3 bases: TGTGCCAGCAGCGTAGGGGGAGGGGTAACTAATGAAAAACTGTTTTTT. This codes for CASSVGGGVTNEKLFF.